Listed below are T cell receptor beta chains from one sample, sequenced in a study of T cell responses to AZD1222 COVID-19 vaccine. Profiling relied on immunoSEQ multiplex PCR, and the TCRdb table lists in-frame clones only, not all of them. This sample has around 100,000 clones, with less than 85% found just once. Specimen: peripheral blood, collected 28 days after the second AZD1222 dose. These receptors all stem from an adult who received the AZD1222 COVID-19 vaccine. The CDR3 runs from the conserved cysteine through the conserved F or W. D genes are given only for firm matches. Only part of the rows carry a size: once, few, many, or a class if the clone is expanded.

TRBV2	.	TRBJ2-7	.	TGTGCCAGCAGTGCCACAGTGAGCGAGCAGTACTTC	CASSATVSEQYF
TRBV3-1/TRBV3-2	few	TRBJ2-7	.	TGTGCCAGCAGCCAATTGGCCTTCTACGAGCAGTACTTC	CASSQLAFYEQYF
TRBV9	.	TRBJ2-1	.	TGTGCCAGCAGCTCCCGAGGGACTTACAACAATGAGCAGTTCTTC	CASSSRGTYNNEQFF
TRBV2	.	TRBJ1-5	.	TGTGCCAGCAGTGATCGACAGAGCAATCAGCCCCAGCATTTT	CASSDRQSNQPQHF
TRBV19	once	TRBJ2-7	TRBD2	TGTGCCAGTAGTTCCTCCTTAGGACTAGCGGGAGGTAAATCATACGAGCAGTACTTC	CASSSSLGLAGGKSYEQYF
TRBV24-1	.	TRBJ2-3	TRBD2	TGTGCCACCAGGGCCGGGGGGGCAGATACGCAGTATTTT	CATRAGGADTQYF
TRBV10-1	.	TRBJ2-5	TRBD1	TGCGCCAGCTGTGGGGGGACAGGGTCGACCGGAGACCCAAAGTACTTC	CASCGGTGSTGDPKYF
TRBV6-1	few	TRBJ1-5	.	TGTGCCAGCAGTGAATGGGGGGATCAGCCCCAGCATTTT	CASSEWGDQPQHF
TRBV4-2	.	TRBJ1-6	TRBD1	TGTGCCAGCAGCCAAAAATTCCCAGGACAGGGATGGGTCTCCTATAATTCACCCCTCCACTTT	CASSQKFPGQGWVSYNSPLHF
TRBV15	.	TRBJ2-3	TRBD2	TGTGCCACCAGCGGGGGGGAGGTTAGCACAGATACGCAGTATTTT	CATSGGEVSTDTQYF
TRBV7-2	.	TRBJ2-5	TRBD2	TGTGCCAGCAGCCCGACTAGCGGGAGGTTTGAGACCCAGTACTTC	CASSPTSGRFETQYF
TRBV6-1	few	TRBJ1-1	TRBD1	TGTGCCAGCAGTGAAAGGATCCCGAATACAGGGGGCCCTGAAGCTTTCTTT	CASSERIPNTGGPEAFF
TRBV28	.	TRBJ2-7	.	TGTGCCAGCAGCCCTGTCACTCTGGACGTCTACGAGCAGTACTTC	CASSPVTLDVYEQYF
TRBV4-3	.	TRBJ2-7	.	TGCGCCAGCAGCCAAGATAGGTCTTCGGTACCCCAGTACTTC	CASSQDRSSVPQYF
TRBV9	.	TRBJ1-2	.	TGTGCCAGCAGCGTAGCTCCCGGAGCTAACTATGGCTACACCTTC	CASSVAPGANYGYTF
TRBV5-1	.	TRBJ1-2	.	TGCGCCAGCAGCTTGGAGGGGGGCTCTGGCTACACCTTC	CASSLEGGSGYTF
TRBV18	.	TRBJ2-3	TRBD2	TGTGCCAGCTCACCACTGGCGGGGGGTGCAGATACGCAGTATTTT	CASSPLAGGADTQYF
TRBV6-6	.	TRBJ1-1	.	TGTGCCAGCAGTTACCCCGACCGGAACACTGAAGCTTTCTTT	CASSYPDRNTEAFF
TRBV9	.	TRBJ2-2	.	TGTGCCAGCAGCTCGGACCCTGGGGCCGGGGAGCTGTTTTTT	CASSSDPGAGELFF
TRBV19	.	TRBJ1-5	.	TGTGCCAGTGGGGATCCCCAGCATTTT	CASGDPQHF
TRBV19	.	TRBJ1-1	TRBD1	TGTGCCAGTAGGGACAGGGGGAACACTGAAGCTTTCTTT	CASRDRGNTEAFF